This T cell receptor (beta chain) was retrieved from a study of immune reconstitution after stem cell transplant in scleroderma. CDR1 SGHAT and CDR2 FQNNGV come from the germline V gene. This CDR3 comprises 14 residues. Deletions cut 1 base from V and 2 bases from J, with 8 bases between. Using its own MiXCR run on the RT-PCR reads, TCRdb lists one record per CDR3 protein. This table has fewer than 3,000 distinct CDR3 sequences, around 6% appearing once. This clonotype is medium-sized by share. The chain couples TRBV11-2 to TRBJ2-5; no definite D call. This receptor was taken from a female donor with systemic sclerosis. The material was obtained before or after autologous hematopoietic stem cell transplantation (not recorded which). Written as DNA, the CDR3 is TGTGCCAGCAGCTTAGGAGTCTTACAAGAGACCCAGTACTTC. This gives the protein CASSLGVLQETQYF.